This T cell receptor beta chain was profiled in a study of T cell responses to AZD1222 COVID-19 vaccine. Study observations and caveats: Spike-specific TCR breadth and depth rose after two AZD1222 doses.

This clone is a singleton in its sample. Its specificity is not known. Libraries were prepared by immunoSEQ multiplex PCR; TCRdb keeps only in-frame clonotypes and omits some of them. Found here are approximately 74,000 clones, more than 80% of them singletons; the top ten hold 2% to 2.5%. This material consisted of peripheral blood, taken on day 0 of AZD1222 vaccination. This receptor was obtained from an adult in good health.

As DNA, the CDR3 is TGTGCCAGCTCACCATATTCTGAGGGGACCGGGGAGCTGTTTTTT. Residues: CASSPYSEGTGELFF. The chain combines TRBV18 with TRBJ2-2; D could derive from TRBD1 or TRBD2 (5 bases each). Germline V gene sequence: CDR1 KGHSH, CDR2 LQKENI. There are 15 residues in the CDR3. The ends were cut back, 2 bases at V and 5 bases at J, with 12 bases in the middle.